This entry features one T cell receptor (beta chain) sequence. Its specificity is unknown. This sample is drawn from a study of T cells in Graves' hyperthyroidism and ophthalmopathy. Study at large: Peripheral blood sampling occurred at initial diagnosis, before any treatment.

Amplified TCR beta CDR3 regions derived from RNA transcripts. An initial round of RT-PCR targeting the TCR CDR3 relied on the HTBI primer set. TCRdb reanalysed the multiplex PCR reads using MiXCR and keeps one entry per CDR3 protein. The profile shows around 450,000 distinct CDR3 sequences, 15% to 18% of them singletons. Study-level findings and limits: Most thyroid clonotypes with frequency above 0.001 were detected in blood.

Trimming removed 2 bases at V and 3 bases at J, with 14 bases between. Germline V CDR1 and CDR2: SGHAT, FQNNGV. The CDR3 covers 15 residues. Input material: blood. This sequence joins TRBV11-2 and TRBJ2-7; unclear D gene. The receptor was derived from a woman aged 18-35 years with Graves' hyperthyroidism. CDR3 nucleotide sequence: TGTGCCAGCAGCTTAACGTACTTCCGCGACTACGAGCAGTACTTC. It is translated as CASSLTYFRDYEQYF.